The 7 T cell receptor beta chains below come from one sample, sequenced in a study of human T cells and chemical hapten exposure. TCRdb reanalysed the RACE reads using MiXCR and keeps one entry per CDR3 protein. The table lists fewer than 100,000 distinct CDR3 sequences, roughly 11% of them singletons. Time point defined: patch test 2, 6 weeks after DPC sensitization. Treatment specified: therapeutic diphenylcyclopropenone sensitization with weekly scalp DPC. The source material was whole blood, sampled in connection with sensitization to the hapten diphenylcyclopropenone (DPC). These receptors were obtained from a man between 18 and 35 years old with alopecia areata. Some clones in this sample may be carry-over from other donors' samples.

This clonotype was observed a few times. The gene calls are TRBV19 and TRBJ2-5; D is unclear. This CDR3 is 15 amino acids long. Germline V gene sequence: CDR1 LNHDA, CDR2 SQIVND (reference sequence). The germline V and J ends were trimmed by 5 bases and 0 bases, with 13 bases remaining between them. Here the CDR3 DNA reads TGTGCCAGTAGTGGAATATTAGACAACCAAGAGACCCAGTACTTC. Translated: CASSGILDNQETQYF.

CDR3 nucleotide sequence: TGTGCCATCAGTGTGCTTTCTGGAAACACCATATATTTT. Its translation is CAISVLSGNTIYF. This chain links TRBV10-3 with TRBJ1-3, with D uncertain. Germline V gives CDR1 ENHRY, CDR2 SYGVKD. The CDR3 has 13 residues. V was pared by 4 bases and J by 1 base, with 5 bases between.

This clonotype was seen ten or more times. The chain has TRBV18 and TRBJ2-3; 9 nucleotides line up with TRBD1. J gave up 1 base and V 3 bases, and 2 bases lay outside the gene matches. The CDR3 length is 15 residues. Germline V gene sequence: CDR1 KGHSH, CDR2 LQKENI. The CDR3 protein is CASSPRTGGTDTQYF. CDR3 DNA sequence: TGTGCCAGCTCACCCAGGACAGGGGGCACAGATACGCAGTATTTT.

This clonotype showed up many times. The chain recombines TRBV7-2 with TRBJ2-4; D gene unclear. The CDR3 loop spans 14 amino acids. V was trimmed by 4 bases and J by 2 bases, leaving 9 bases between them. The germline V gene has CDR1 SGHTA and CDR2 FQGNSA. The CDR3 spells CASSSTVPKNIQYF. DNA of the CDR3: TGTGCCAGCAGCTCCACAGTCCCCAAAAACATTCAGTACTTC.

This clonotype has ten or more counts. This chain connects TRBV10-3 to TRBJ2-2; D gene unclear. Trimming took off 3 bases at V and 6 bases at J, with 11 bases between the two ends. The CDR3 runs 14 residues. Germline CDR1 reads ENHRY; CDR2 reads SYGVKD. The CDR3 spells CAISDTGGAGELFF. The CDR3 DNA follows: TGTGCCATCAGTGATACGGGTGGGGCCGGGGAGCTGTTTTTT.

This clonotype was seen many times. The chain links TRBV6-5 to TRBJ2-7; TRBD1 is a possible D gene (7 bases). Between the trimmed V and J ends, which lost 2 bases and 7 bases, there was a span of 12 bases. Germline CDR1 reads MNHEY; CDR2 reads SVGAGI. The CDR3 contains 13 residues. The CDR3 nucleotides read TGTGCCAGCAGTTACGAGGGGGCGGGGGAGCAGTACTTC. It is translated as CASSYEGAGEQYF.

This clonotype was counted at least ten times. This sequence joins TRBV5-4 and TRBJ2-5; D is undetermined. CDR1 and CDR2 (germline): SGHNT, YYREEE (reference sequence). Between the trimmed V and J ends, which lost 0 bases and 5 bases, there was a span of 2 bases. The CDR3 length is 11 residues. DNA for the CDR3: TGTGCCAGCAGCTTGGATGAGACCCAGTACTTC. It is translated as CASSLDETQYF.